This T cell receptor (beta chain) was identified in a study of shared clonotypes between healthy human individuals. Only in-frame clones appear in the TCRdb table, and some are missing; sequencing was by immunoSEQ multiplex PCR. Of approximately 1.5 million clones in the sample, 98% were seen once. Free of recent acute infections or vaccinations, the donors were healthy HIV-negative adults. Everyone who donated was a Caucasian adult who lived in Nashville, Tennessee. The CD4+ fraction was divided into a CD45RA+ naive subset and a CD45RA-negative memory subset. The germline V gene encodes CDR1 LNHDA and CDR2 SQIVND (reference sequence). This CDR3 region has 16 residues. The V gene end was trimmed by 7 bases and the J gene end by 4 bases; junction bases not matched to a gene: 12.

The V call is TRBV19, the J call TRBJ2-2; 7 bases agree with TRBD2. The receptor was derived from a man aged 25-45 years in good health. Sequenced sample: naive CD4+ T cells sorted from blood. Indicated subset: CD45RA+ positively selected. The CDR3 region is CASNSEAGVFTGELFF. CDR3 sequence (DNA): TGTGCCAGTAATTCTGAGGCGGGAGTCTTCACCGGGGAGCTGTTTTTT.